This TCR beta chain was identified in a study of vaccination and CD4 T cells after COVID-19. Study-wide results and caveats: The researchers studied relatively few convalescent patients and omitted early post-infection timepoints.

With the Oncomine TCR Beta short-read assay, DNA from cultured CD4+ T cells was sequenced. TCRdb redid the calling of the PCR reads with MiXCR, one entry per CDR3 protein. This sample has 10,000 to 15,000 distinct CDR3 sequences, with 40% to 50% found just once. Treatment reported: roughly 10-day PBMC culture with coronavirus spike peptide pools or control peptides (ViraFEST assay). A remark on this clonotype: Its specificity is unknown.

CDR3 length equals 17 residues. J was trimmed by 1 base and V by 0 bases; bases with no gene match: 7. Per germline, CDR1 MGHRA and CDR2 YSYEKL. V is TRBV4-1 and J is TRBJ2-3, with 7 bases fitting TRBD1. Material: CD4+ T cells from blood, cultured in vitro. The TCR comes from a human donor who had recovered from COVID-19. The CDR3 DNA sequence: TGCGCCAGCAGCCAAGATCGAGGGGGCTACGGCACAGATACGCAGTATTTT. It encodes CASSQDRGGYGTDTQYF.